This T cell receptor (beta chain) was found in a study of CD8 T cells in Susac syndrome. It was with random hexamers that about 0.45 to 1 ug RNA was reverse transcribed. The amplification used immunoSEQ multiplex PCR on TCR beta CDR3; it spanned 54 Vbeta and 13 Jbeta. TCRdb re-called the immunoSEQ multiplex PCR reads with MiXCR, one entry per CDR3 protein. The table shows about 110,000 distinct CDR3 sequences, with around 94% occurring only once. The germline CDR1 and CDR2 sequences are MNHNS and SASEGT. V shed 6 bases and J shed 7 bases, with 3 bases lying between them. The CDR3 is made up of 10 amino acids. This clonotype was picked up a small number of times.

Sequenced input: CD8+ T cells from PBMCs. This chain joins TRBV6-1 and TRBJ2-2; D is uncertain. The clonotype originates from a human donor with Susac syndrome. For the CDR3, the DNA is TGTGCCAGCAGAGACGGGGAGCTGTTTTTT. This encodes CASRDGELFF.